The 20 T cell receptor beta chains in this list originate from one sample, sequenced in a study of identical twins. MiXCR, applied by TCRdb to the 5' RACE reads, yields one record per CDR3 protein. The sample has under 400,000 distinct CDR3 sequences, roughly 9% seen once. Sequenced sample: naive T cells sorted from blood. Receptors originate from a woman aged 50 to 60 in good health.

This clonotype was observed at least ten times. This chain joins TRBV12-3 or TRBV12-4 and TRBJ2-1; 9 nucleotides align to TRBD2. The CDR3 is made up of 14 amino acids. Losses at the gene ends were 5 bases for V and 6 bases for J; bases not matched to a gene: 5. The CDR3 is CASSRLAGSNEQFF. In DNA form, the CDR3 reads TGTGCCAGCAGTCGGCTAGCGGGAAGCAATGAGCAGTTCTTC.

This chain joins TRBV10-3 and TRBJ2-7; 7 nucleotides line up with TRBD1. CDR1 and CDR2 (germline): ENHRY, SYGVKD. V trimming: 10 bases; J trimming: 0 bases; junction bases outside the gene matches: 3. The CDR3 has 12 amino acids. The CDR3 sequence is CATWDSSYEQYV. Here the CDR3 DNA reads TGTGCCACCTGGGACAGCTCCTACGAGCAGTACGTC.

This clonotype was detected a few times. The chain carries TRBV2 and TRBJ2-1; 7 bases fit TRBD2. Unmatched junction bases numbered 11, after V lost 4 bases and J lost 8 bases. The CDR3 covers 15 residues. Germline-derived CDR1 and CDR2 are SNHLY and FYNNEI. CDR3: CASSANGLESDEQFF. As DNA, the CDR3 is TGTGCCAGCAGTGCTAACGGACTAGAATCTGATGAGCAGTTCTTC.

The V gene is TRBV13, the J gene TRBJ2-7; D perhaps matches TRBD2 (6 bases). Between the trimmed V and J ends, which lost 7 bases and 5 bases, there was a span of 15 bases. Germline loops: CDR1 PRHDT, CDR2 FYEKMQ (reference sequence). The CDR3 covers 13 residues. The CDR3 protein is CASNRRGLHEQYV. Written as DNA, the CDR3 is TGTGCCAGCAACAGGCGGGGCCTCCACGAGCAGTACGTC.

The V gene is TRBV12-3 or TRBV12-4, the J gene TRBJ2-5, with D unresolved. Trimming removed 6 bases at V and 0 bases at J, with 11 bases between. This CDR3 region has 14 residues. The CDR3 sequence is CASSPQPYQETQYF. CDR3 nucleotides: TGTGCCAGCAGCCCTCAACCGTACCAAGAGACCCAGTACTTC.

This clonotype has ten or more counts. The chain uses TRBV11-2 and TRBJ2-1, with a possible D match to TRBD2 (7 bases). The CDR3 loop spans 15 amino acids. CDR1 SGHAT and CDR2 FQNNGV come from the germline V gene. Trimming took 4 bases from V and 4 from J, leaving 14 bases between them. CDR3 coding DNA: TGTGCCAGCAGCTCGATAGGGGGAGGGTACAATGAGCAGTTCTTC. Translated, it gives CASSSIGGGYNEQFF. The full variable domain, with the rest looked up from reference TRBV11-2 and TRBJ2-1, is EAGVAQSPRYKIIEKRQSVAFWCNPISGHATLYWYQQILGQGPKLLIQFQNNGVVDDSQLPKDRFSAERLKGVDSTLKIQPAKLEDSAVYLCASSSIGGGYNEQFFGPGTRLTVL.

This clonotype came up many times. The chain recombines TRBV9 with TRBJ2-2; no definite D call. The CDR3 spans 14 residues. V was trimmed by 5 bases and J by 0 bases, leaving 8 bases between them. The V gene's germline CDR1 is SGDLS and CDR2 YYNGEE. CDR3 coding DNA: TGTGCCAGCAGGCCGAGAGCGAACACCGGGGAGCTGTTTTTT. Protein sequence: CASRPRANTGELFF.

CDR3 DNA sequence: TGCAGTGCCAAGCGAGGGACTAGCGGAATACCCTCCTACAATGAGCAGTTCTTC. Residues: CSAKRGTSGIPSYNEQFF. The V call is TRBV20-1, the J call TRBJ2-1; 11 bases align to TRBD2. The V gene's germline CDR1 is DFQATT and CDR2 SNEGSKA (reference sequence). This CDR3 region has 18 residues. V gave up 6 bases and J gave up 0 bases; unmatched junction bases: 13.

This clonotype was detected a few times. The gene calls are TRBV24-1 and TRBJ2-1, with D unclear. The CDR3 runs 13 residues. CDR1 and CDR2 from the germline V gene are KGHDR and SFDVKD. Trimming shortened V by 3 bases and J by 3 bases, and 5 bases separated the two germline ends. CDR3 residues: CATSDANYNEQFF. For the CDR3, the DNA is TGTGCCACCAGTGATGCCAACTACAATGAGCAGTTCTTC.

This clonotype was recorded a few times. The chain is built from TRBV5-5 and TRBJ1-1, with 10 bases identical to TRBD1. The CDR3 extends over 16 amino acids. In germline, CDR1 is SGHKS, CDR2 YYEKEE (reference sequence). Trimming at V came to 3 bases and at J to 1 base, leaving 6 bases not matched to a gene. The CDR3 DNA follows: TGTGCCAGCAGCTACCGACAGGGGGCTGGGAACACTGAAGCTTTCTTT. Its translation: CASSYRQGAGNTEAFF.

Ten or more counts support this clonotype. This chain uses TRBV15 with TRBJ2-1; tentative D call: TRBD2 (6 bases). CDR3 size: 13 residues. Between the trimmed V and J ends, which lost 3 bases and 9 bases, there was a span of 12 bases. Germline V gene data show CDR1 as LNHNV and CDR2 as YYDKDF (reference sequence). The CDR3 coding sequence is TGTGCCACCAGCAGCCCCCCGGGGGTTGAGCAGTTCTTC. Protein sequence: CATSSPPGVEQFF.

The rearrangement links TRBV27 to TRBJ2-3; the match to TRBD1 covers 8 bases. This CDR3 region has 15 residues. The trim removed 4 bases at V and 3 bases at J, leaving 6 bases unmatched. Germline V CDR1 and CDR2: MNHEY, SMNVEV (reference sequence). The CDR3 sequence is CASSSLQGETDTQYF. The CDR3 nucleotides are TGTGCCAGCAGTTCCTTACAGGGGGAGACAGATACGCAGTATTTT.

This clonotype has more than one count but fewer than ten. The V and J genes are TRBV5-1 and TRBJ2-7; TRBD2 matches at 8 bases. Germline CDR1 and CDR2: SGHRS and YFSETQ. The CDR3 loop spans 13 amino acids. V was pared by 4 bases and J by 5 bases, with 5 bases of the junction left unmatched. The CDR3 DNA sequence: TGCGCCAGCAGCCCTGGGACTAGTGACGAGCAGTACTTC. Its protein product is CASSPGTSDEQYF. Supplemented by reference TRBV5-1 and TRBJ2-7, the full variable domain reads KAGVTQTPRYLIKTRGQQVTLSCSPISGHRSVSWYQQTPGQGLQFLFEYFSETQRNKGNFPGRFSGRQFSNSRSEMNVSTLELGDSALYLCASSPGTSDEQYFGPGTRLTVT.

The V and J genes are TRBV4-1 and TRBJ2-1; D remains unclear. The CDR3 contains 13 residues. Germline-derived CDR1 and CDR2 are MGHRA and YSYEKL. V was cut by 5 bases and J by 7 bases, with 12 bases left in between. CDR3: CASSGRSGNEQFF. The CDR3, as DNA: TGCGCCAGCAGCGGACGTTCCGGAAATGAGCAGTTCTTC.

V and J are TRBV12-3 or TRBV12-4 and TRBJ1-2; no clear D gene. This CDR3 has 13 amino acids. The V and J ends lost 5 bases and 0 bases respectively, with 7 bases between them. Here the CDR3 reads CASSPRANYGYTF. The CDR3 bases are TGTGCCAGCAGTCCTCGAGCTAACTATGGCTACACCTTC.

The chain joins TRBV6-2 or TRBV6-3 to TRBJ1-5, with D perhaps matching TRBD1 (5 bases). This CDR3 spans 14 amino acids. V was trimmed by 8 bases and J by 5 bases, leaving 16 bases between them. The germline gives CDR1 MNHEY, CDR2 SVGEGT. CDR3: CASGGLTHDQPQHF. The CDR3 nucleotides read TGTGCCAGCGGGGGATTAACACACGATCAGCCCCAGCATTTT.

The chain links TRBV29-1 to TRBJ1-1; possible D gene TRBD1, 5 bases. Germline V gene sequence: CDR1 SQVTM, CDR2 ANQGSEA. The CDR3 consists of 13 residues. V lost 7 bases and J 2 bases, leaving 14 bases between the germline ends. The CDR3 DNA reads as TGCAGCGCCCAAGACGGGGCCAACACTGAAGCTTTCTTT. Translated: CSAQDGANTEAFF.

This clonotype was counted a few times. J is TRBJ1-1 and V is TRBV10-3; tentatively, D is TRBD1 (6 bases). This CDR3 comprises 14 residues. V lost 7 bases to trimming and J lost 4 bases, with 16 bases between them. In germline, CDR1 is ENHRY, CDR2 SYGVKD. The CDR3 is CAIMGGAGGTEAFF. In DNA form, the CDR3 reads TGTGCCATCATGGGGGGGGCCGGGGGCACTGAAGCTTTCTTT.

In its sample, this clonotype was seen a few times. V usage is TRBV4-1 and J usage is TRBJ1-4, with 7 bases aligning to TRBD1. The V gene's germline CDR1 is MGHRA and CDR2 YSYEKL. The CDR3 runs 14 residues. Losses at the gene ends were 6 bases for V and 7 bases for J; bases not matched to a gene: 8. The CDR3 here is CASSDGTVTEKLFF. In DNA, the CDR3 is TGCGCCAGCAGTGACGGGACAGTGACTGAAAAACTGTTTTTT.

This clonotype has at least ten counts. CDR3 sequence: CASSLSGTRPTYEQYF. In DNA form, the CDR3 reads TGTGCCAGCAGTTTATCCGGGACAAGGCCTACCTACGAGCAGTACTTC. This chain uses TRBV12-3 or TRBV12-4 with TRBJ2-7, with D tentatively TRBD1 (6 bases). V lost 2 bases and J 2 bases, leaving 16 bases between the germline ends. The CDR3 runs 16 residues.